The 22 T cell receptor beta chains below all came from one sample that was sequenced in a study of shared clonotypes between healthy human individuals (dated by TCRdb to between 2020 and 2021). Library generation was performed with the immunoSEQ multiplex PCR assay. This immuneACCESS table, as held by TCRdb, lists in-frame sequences with V and J called but not all clones. Of the missing ones, under half trace to an unresolved V gene in checked studies; the others have no known cause. The table for this sample lists about 730,000 clones; roughly two thirds of them were counted only once. Over 1.5% of the sample lies in the top ten. Sequenced sample: memory CD4+ T cells sorted from blood. The cell subset or site label on this specimen signifies: CD45RA-negative fraction. Receptors originate from a woman under 40 in good health.

The chain carries TRBV6-1 and TRBJ2-5; D remains ambiguous. Trimming stripped 2 bases from V and 4 bases from J, with 5 bases between. There are 12 residues in the CDR3. Germline loops: CDR1 MNHNS, CDR2 SASEGT. The CDR3 sequence: CASSESRETQYF. The CDR3 DNA reads TGTGCCAGCAGTGAATCGCGAGAGACCCAGTACTTC.

This chain links TRBV7-8 with TRBJ2-7, with no clear D. V lost 2 bases to trimming and J lost 7 bases, with 15 bases between them. The CDR3 length is 14 residues. Germline values: CDR1 SGHVS, CDR2 FQNEAQ. The CDR3 nucleotides are TGTGCCAGCAGCTTACCCGCTTTCCAGCTGGAGCAGTACTTC. This codes for CASSLPAFQLEQYF.

The chain joins TRBV11-3 to TRBJ2-3; no clear D. V was trimmed by 6 bases and J by 1 base, leaving 8 bases between them. Germline V gene data show CDR1 as SGHNT and CDR2 as YENEEA. The CDR3 is made up of 13 amino acids. DNA of the CDR3: TGTGCCAGCAGTGCGACGGGCACAGATACGCAGTATTTT. Amino acids: CASSATGTDTQYF.

V is TRBV19 and J is TRBJ2-5; TRBD2 might be the D (6 bases). V lost 3 bases to trimming and J lost 2 bases, with 16 bases between them. The germline V gene has CDR1 LNHDA and CDR2 SQIVND (reference sequence). The CDR3 length is 16 residues. CDR3 loop: CASSIRTGDLQETQYF. The CDR3 nucleotides read TGTGCCAGTAGTATTAGGACGGGAGACCTTCAAGAGACCCAGTACTTC.

This chain connects TRBV6-6 to TRBJ2-7; TRBD2 matches 11 bases. Germline CDR1 is MNHNY and CDR2 is SVGAGI (reference sequence). The V and J ends lost 5 bases and 2 bases, in that order; junction bases with no gene match: 8. The CDR3 is made up of 16 amino acids. CDR3 coding DNA: TGTGCCAGCAGTCAAGGACGGACTAGCGGGCCCTACGAGCAGTACTTC. It specifies CASSQGRTSGPYEQYF.

A remark on this clone: The CDR3 ends on some other residue instead of the conserved phenylalanine or tryptophan, so this is likely a read error. The DNA is omitted, as the CDR3 cannot be located on it reliably, and the CDR3 follows TCRdb's listing. This chain joins TRBV18 and TRBJ1-1. CDR1 and CDR2 (germline): KGHSH, LQKENI. The CDR3 has 13 amino acids, counting both end residues. CDR3 protein: CASSPDSMKGLLL.

The rearrangement uses TRBV11-2 and TRBJ1-2, with a possible D match to TRBD1 (6 bases). Trimming left V 4 bases short and J 0 bases short, with 15 bases between. This CDR3 has 16 amino acids. CDR1 and CDR2 from the germline V gene are SGHAT and FQNNGV. Here the CDR3 DNA reads TGTGCCAGCAGCTCGCGGGGCGACAGGCCTAACTATGGCTACACCTTC. Its translation is CASSSRGDRPNYGYTF.

V is TRBV11-2 and J is TRBJ2-7; 7 bases line up with TRBD1. This CDR3 has 13 amino acids. Trimming removed 8 bases from V and 4 bases from J; junction bases left unmatched: 8. CDR1 is SGHAT, CDR2 FQNNGV, per germline. The DNA of the CDR3 is TGTGCCAGCTGGCAGGGGGTGGGATACGAGCAGTACTTC. Its protein product is CASWQGVGYEQYF.

The CDR3 region has the DNA TGTGCCAGCGCCCGACAGGGAAGGACTTCCACCGGGGAGCTGTTTTTT. It is translated as CASARQGRTSTGELFF. The chain recombines TRBV14 with TRBJ2-2; 7 bases align to TRBD1. This CDR3 is built from 16 residues. Germline values: CDR1 SGHDN, CDR2 FVKESK. V lost 8 bases to trimming and J lost 4 bases; unmatched junction nucleotides: 13.

This clone occurred a few times. The chain carries TRBV5-1 and TRBJ1-1, with 9 bases identical to TRBD1. Germline V gene sequence: CDR1 SGHRS, CDR2 YFSETQ. Germline trimming cut 4 bases from V and 4 bases from J; bases unmatched to any gene: 11. This CDR3 region has 16 residues. The CDR3 bases are TGCGCCAGCAGCGTTCAACAGGGGGCTAGCGGCACTGAAGCTTTCTTT. Protein product: CASSVQQGASGTEAFF.

The V gene is TRBV6-5, the J gene TRBJ2-7; D might be TRBD1 or TRBD2, each matching 5 bases. The germline V and J ends were trimmed by 8 bases and 0 bases, with 14 bases remaining between them. This CDR3 region has 14 residues. CDR1 is MNHEY, CDR2 SVGAGI, per germline. The CDR3 region is CASSREGNSYEQYF. The DNA for the CDR3 is TGTGCCAGCTCAAGAGAGGGGAACTCCTACGAGCAGTACTTC.

This clone has just one count. J is TRBJ1-1 and V is TRBV5-1; 10 nucleotides align to TRBD1. Losses at the gene ends were 4 bases for V and 5 bases for J; bases not matched to a gene: 8. CDR1 and CDR2 (germline): SGHRS, YFSETQ. This CDR3 has 15 residues. The chain's CDR3 is CASSNGRTGGTEAFF. The CDR3 DNA reads TGCGCCAGCAGCAACGGCCGGACAGGGGGGACTGAAGCTTTCTTT.

The J gene is TRBJ2-5, the V gene TRBV5-1; possibly TRBD2 for D (5 bases). Germline CDR1 is SGHRS and CDR2 is YFSETQ. This CDR3 contains 13 residues. V was trimmed by 2 bases and J by 3 bases, leaving 8 bases between them. CDR3 sequence (DNA): TGCGCCAGCAGCTTCATCGGGGAAGAGACCCAGTACTTC. This encodes CASSFIGEETQYF.

The rearrangement joins TRBV6-5 to TRBJ2-1; D may be TRBD2 (6 bases). The CDR3 consists of 13 residues. Germline V lookup: CDR1 MNHEY, CDR2 SVGAGI. V gave up 8 bases and J gave up 6 bases, with 14 bases separating them. The CDR3 is CASGSPGVNEQFF. CDR3 coding DNA: TGTGCCAGCGGATCCCCGGGGGTCAATGAGCAGTTCTTC.

This clone was recorded once. This chain links TRBV28 with TRBJ2-7, with a possible D match to TRBD2 (5 bases). The CDR3 is 13 amino acids. The V gene lost 3 bases and the J gene lost 3 bases, with 9 bases spanning the gap. In germline, CDR1 is MDHEN, CDR2 SYDVKM. The CDR3 coding sequence is TGTGCCAGCAGTTTTTACCGGGACTACGAGCAGTACTTC. The encoded protein is CASSFYRDYEQYF.

This chain joins TRBV15 and TRBJ2-6; TRBD1 matches at 8 bases. Looked up from germline, CDR1 is LNHNV and CDR2 is YYDKDF (reference sequence). CDR3 length: 19 amino acids. With V trimmed by 4 bases and J by 2 bases, 13 bases remained unmatched. The CDR3 here is CATSTARTGRLTGANVLTF. The CDR3 bases are TGTGCCACCAGCACCGCCCGGACAGGGAGACTTACTGGGGCCAACGTCCTGACTTTC. Full variable domain (remainder filled in from reference TRBV15 and TRBJ2-6): DAMVIQNPRYQVTQFGKPVTLSCSQTLNHNVMYWYQQKSSQAPKLLFHYYDKDFNNEADTPDNFQSRRPNTSFCFLDIRSPGLGDTAMYLCATSTARTGRLTGANVLTFGAGSRLTVL.

This sequence joins TRBV7-9 and TRBJ2-5; either TRBD1 or TRBD2 may supply D (5 bases each). The germline V and J ends were trimmed by 5 bases and 7 bases, with 23 bases remaining between them. The CDR3 loop spans 16 amino acids. Germline loops: CDR1 SEHNR, CDR2 FQNEAQ (reference sequence). CDR3 DNA: TGTGCCAGCAGCGGTTCCACGCTTCGGGGCGTAGGGACCCAGTACTTC. This encodes CASSGSTLRGVGTQYF.

The chain uses TRBV5-1 and TRBJ2-7; tentative D call: TRBD2 (6 bases). The CDR3 length is 14 residues. Germline V gives CDR1 SGHRS, CDR2 YFSETQ. V lost 4 bases and J lost 6, with 17 bases in between. The CDR3 sequence: CASSQRRDSFEQYF. The CDR3 DNA is TGCGCCAGCAGCCAGAGAAGGGACTCATTCGAGCAGTACTTC.

This clone was found many times. The chain's CDR3 is CASSWTVGNEQFF. CDR3 sequence (DNA): TGTGCCAGCAGTTGGACAGTGGGGAATGAGCAGTTCTTC. The genes are TRBV27 and TRBJ2-1; D may be TRBD1 (6 bases). Germline assignment: CDR1 MNHEY and CDR2 SMNVEV (reference sequence). Trimming cost V 4 bases and J 7 bases, with 11 bases left between them. The CDR3 loop spans 13 amino acids.

The chain couples TRBV7-9 to TRBJ1-5, with D maybe TRBD1 (5 bases). The V end lost 6 bases, the J end lost 0 bases, and 15 bases lay between the germline ends. CDR1 is SEHNR, CDR2 FQNEAQ, per germline (reference sequence). The CDR3 runs to 16 residues. CDR3 amino acids: CASSSQGGNSNQPQHF. The DNA for the CDR3 is TGTGCCAGCAGTTCTCAGGGAGGCAATAGCAATCAGCCCCAGCATTTT.

The J gene is TRBJ2-1, the V gene TRBV7-9; 9 bases fit TRBD2. Germline CDR1 reads SEHNR; CDR2 reads FQNEAQ (reference sequence). V shed 2 bases, J shed 5 bases, and the junction held 13 bases outside the gene matches. The CDR3 has 18 residues. The CDR3 region has the DNA TGTGCCAGCAGCTTAACGGGGGTTAGCGGGAGTTTAGACAATGAGCAGTTCTTC. Protein product: CASSLTGVSGSLDNEQFF.

This clone has only one observation. The genes are TRBV10-3 and TRBJ2-1; D ambiguous. V lost 2 bases and J 0 bases, leaving 8 bases between the germline ends. The CDR3 extends over 15 amino acids. Looked up from germline, CDR1 is ENHRY and CDR2 is SYGVKD. The CDR3 region has the DNA TGTGCCATCAGTGAGGGCATCAGCTCCTACAATGAGCAGTTCTTC. Translated: CAISEGISSYNEQFF.